The sequence of this TCR beta chain was determined in a study of cytomegalovirus exposure and HLA in healthy donors. Clones were sequenced by immunoSEQ multiplex PCR, and TCRdb holds only the in-frame ones, with some missing. The sample holds approximately 280,000 clones, around 85% seen once. A note on this clone: Its antigen is not identified.

Study-level results: According to the study, around 180 TCR beta chains were cytomegalovirus-associated. According to a subsequent analysis, TCR clusters identified in the first cohort showed a tendency to co-occur across the 110 or so validation repertoires. High specificity and sensitivity for cytomegalovirus status were reported for the classifier.

The sequence derives from a woman aged 18-35 years in good health and CMV-seronegative. Material for sequencing was PBMCs.

The CDR3 loop reads CASSYSSLAFQETQYF. The CDR3 nucleotides read TGTGCCAGCAGTTACTCTTCCCTAGCCTTCCAAGAGACCCAGTACTTC. The chain links TRBV6-5 to TRBJ2-5; possible D gene TRBD2, 5 bases. The germline gives CDR1 MNHEY, CDR2 SVGAGI. V lost 0 bases and J 1 base, leaving 12 bases between the germline ends. CDR3 length: 16 amino acids.